This is a list of T cell receptor beta chains from one sample in a study of cytomegalovirus exposure and HLA in healthy donors. The data were produced by immunoSEQ multiplex PCR, yet TCRdb's version contains in-frame clones alone and is incomplete. The table lists around 170,000 clones, 88% of them singletons, with approximately 3% in the top ten. Sequencing input: PBMCs. Receptors originate from a man between 18 and 29 years old in good health and CMV-seronegative. CDR3s include the opening cysteine and the closing phenylalanine or tryptophan. The D gene is left open where the match is weak. Size is omitted from some rows. Given values are once, few, many or a class for expanded clones.

D gene,clone size,J gene,V gene,CDR3 DNA,CDR3 protein
NA,NA,TRBJ1-6,TRBV10-3,TGTGCCATCAGTGAGTCGAGTCGTCCCCTCCACTTT,CAISESSRPLHF
NA,NA,TRBJ1-6,TRBV28,TGTGCCAGCAGTTTATACCGGGAGGGGACACCCCTCCACTTT,CASSLYREGTPLHF
TRBD1,NA,TRBJ2-4,TRBV11-2,TGTGCCAGCAGCTTAGATAGGACAGGGAGAGCCAAAAACATTCAGTACTTC,CASSLDRTGRAKNIQYF
TRBD1,NA,TRBJ1-3,TRBV27,TGTGCCAGCAGTCCGAAGCAGGGGGGTCTCCGAAACACCATATATTTT,CASSPKQGGLRNTIYF
NA,NA,TRBJ1-2,TRBV5-1,TGCGCCAGCAGCTTGGGCAGTAACTATGGCTACACCTTC,CASSLGSNYGYTF
NA,NA,TRBJ2-1,TRBV2,TGTGCCAGCAGTGAGGGTCGCGGAAATGAGCAGTTCTTC,CASSEGRGNEQFF
NA,NA,TRBJ2-5,TRBV7-9,TGTGCCAGCAGCTTATCTGGGCTTCAAGAGACCCAGTACTTC,CASSLSGLQETQYF
NA,NA,TRBJ1-2,TRBV18,TGTGCCAGCTCACCGGTTAGATTAGCTAACTATGGCTACACCTTC,CASSPVRLANYGYTF
NA,NA,TRBJ1-1,TRBV27,TGTGCCAGCTGGAAAAATGCGGGCGCTGAAGCTTTCTTT,CASWKNAGAEAFF
TRBD1,NA,TRBJ1-1,TRBV6-1,TGTGCCAGCAGCCAACCCGACAGGGGGAACACTGAAGCTTTCTTT,CASSQPDRGNTEAFF
NA,NA,TRBJ1-5,TRBV28,TGTGCCAGCAGTTTACTCGGCGGACAGTCTAATCAGCCCCAGCATTTT,CASSLLGGQSNQPQHF
NA,NA,TRBJ2-3,TRBV5-1,TGCGCCAGCAGCTCAACGACTCTAGCATCCTTTACAGATACGCAGTATTTT,CASSSTTLASFTDTQYF
NA,NA,TRBJ1-5,TRBV28,TGTGCCAGCATCCTTACCACGGGTCAGCCCCAGCATTTT,CASILTTGQPQHF
NA,once,TRBJ2-3,TRBV5-1,TGCGCCAGCAGCTTGGCAGGGGAATCGGCAGATACGCAGTATTTT,CASSLAGESADTQYF
NA,NA,TRBJ2-7,TRBV28,TGTGCCAGCAGTTTATTGTACTACGAGCAGTACTTC,CASSLLYYEQYF
NA,NA,TRBJ1-1,TRBV6-6,TGTGCCAGCAGTTCAGGACAGTTCGCTGAAGCTTTCTTT,CASSSGQFAEAFF
TRBD2,NA,TRBJ2-5,TRBV10-2,TGCGCCACCTCAACTAGCCGGGGGGGCACGGAGACCCAGTACTTC,CATSTSRGGTETQYF
TRBD2,NA,TRBJ2-5,TRBV5-1,TGCGCCAGCAGGTCTAGCGGGACAGAGACCCAGTACTTC,CASRSSGTETQYF
TRBD1,NA,TRBJ1-2,TRBV18,TGTGCCAGCTCACCGGACAGGGAGTGGCATGGCTACACCTTC,CASSPDREWHGYTF
TRBD1,NA,TRBJ1-1,TRBV2,TGTGCCAGCAGACTGACAGGGGAATACACTGAAGCTTTCTTT,CASRLTGEYTEAFF
TRBD1,NA,TRBJ2-1,TRBV7-6,TGTGCCAGCAGCCTCCAAGCGGGACAGGGGTCGAATGAGCAGTTCTTC,CASSLQAGQGSNEQFF
NA,NA,TRBJ2-3,TRBV5-1,TGCGCCAGCAGCTCCAAAGATACGCAGTATTTT,CASSSKDTQYF
NA,NA,TRBJ1-1,TRBV7-9,TGTGCCAGCAGCTTGGAAAAGAGACAACAATTGAACACTGAAGCTTTCTTT,CASSLEKRQQLNTEAFF
TRBD2,once,TRBJ2-1,TRBV7-8,TGTGCCAGCAGTCCATATCAACTAGCGGGAGTAGTAAATGAGCAGTTCTTC,CASSPYQLAGVVNEQFF